What follows describes a single T cell receptor (beta chain). The antigen is undetermined. This CDR3 is built from 14 residues. Trimming took 6 bases from V and 0 from J, leaving 9 bases between them. Germline V gives CDR1 KGHSH, CDR2 LQKENI. RNA, at roughly 0.5 to 1 ug, was reverse transcribed with random hexamers. Via MiXCR, TCRdb re-called the immunoSEQ multiplex PCR reads, giving one row per CDR3 protein. This table holds roughly 80,000 distinct CDR3 sequences, roughly 94% found once. Sequencing of TCR beta was undertaken in CD8+ and CD4+ T cells derived from blood. The sample is drawn from a study of CD8 T cells in Susac syndrome. Notes on the study in general: Susac-specific public clones numbered 15 to 20 in total CD8+ repertoires (and 5 or 6 in CD8+ TEMRA repertoires).

The chain recombines TRBV18 with TRBJ2-1; no firm D call. This receptor was taken from a human donor with Susac syndrome. Sequenced material: CD8+ T cells from PBMCs. The CDR3 is CASSGLTSYNEQFF. CDR3 DNA: TGTGCCAGCTCGGGTCTTACCTCCTACAATGAGCAGTTCTTC.